The rows below give T cell receptor beta chains drawn from one sample of a study of beta chain features in type 1 diabetes. Here immunoSEQ multiplex PCR was the method, and the copy in TCRdb shows in-frame clones only, minus some. This sample has tens of thousands of clones; roughly two thirds occur once, and the top ten carry 2% to 2.5%. Material: Tregs from blood. These receptors all come from a woman in her thirties or forties in good health. CDR3s leave out the opening cysteine and the closing phenylalanine or tryptophan. The order of the fields is CDR3 length, J gene, V gene, CDR3 protein.

length: 15
J: TRBJ1-4
V: TRBV4-2
CDR3: ASSRAGSRQGSEKLF

length: 16
J: TRBJ2-3
V: TRBV5-1
CDR3: ASSLVSSGGARTDTQY

length: 10
J: TRBJ1-2
V: TRBV7-6
CDR3: ASSRGNYGYT

length: 15
J: TRBJ2-1
V: TRBV7-2
CDR3: ASSFAGMGRGFDEQF

length: 14
J: TRBJ2-3
V: TRBV5-4
CDR3: ASSPLAGGSTDTQY

length: 13
J: TRBJ1-6
V: TRBV7-8
CDR3: ASSFRVSYNSPLH

length: 16
J: TRBJ2-1
V: TRBV5-1
CDR3: ASSPRLAGVFSYNEQF

length: 12
J: TRBJ2-7
V: TRBV6-5
CDR3: ASSYIDRTYEQY

length: 12
J: TRBJ2-7
V: TRBV19
CDR3: ASSPRQGPYEQY

length: 10
J: TRBJ2-5
V: TRBV5-1
CDR3: ASSPGPETQY

length: 16
J: TRBJ1-2
V: TRBV1
CDR3: TSDCRHRFPTVLGGYT

length: 13
J: TRBJ1-5
V: TRBV5-8
CDR3: ASSLTGYSNQPQH

length: 13
J: TRBJ1-6
V: TRBV7-9
CDR3: ASSSALRGKSPLH

length: 12
J: TRBJ1-1
V: TRBV6-1
CDR3: ASSPRSLNTEAF

length: 14
J: TRBJ1-5
V: TRBV12-5
CDR3: ASGLDRVLSNQPQH

length: 13
J: TRBJ2-4
V: TRBV7-2
CDR3: ASSLVGGGRDIQY

length: 14
J: TRBJ1-6
V: TRBV6-1
CDR3: ASSAVDRGLNSPLH

length: 14
J: TRBJ2-6
V: TRBV13
CDR3: ASSFRHGSGANVLT

length: 12
J: TRBJ1-2
V: TRBV29-1
CDR3: SVEDLGANYGYT

length: 11
J: TRBJ1-2
V: TRBV7-6
CDR3: ASSSDRSYGYT

length: 11
J: TRBJ1-2
V: TRBV7-9
CDR3: ASSLETGDGYT

length: 16
J: TRBJ2-7
V: TRBV29-1
CDR3: SVGPGRSARTSGYEQY

length: 13
J: TRBJ2-7
V: TRBV7-2
CDR3: ASSRLNRGSYEQY

length: 12
J: TRBJ1-5
V: TRBV9
CDR3: ASSRGGSSQPQH

length: 12
J: TRBJ1-1
V: TRBV25-1
CDR3: ASSGQGENTEAF

length: 13
J: TRBJ2-7
V: TRBV7-2
CDR3: ASSLGGQANYEQY

length: 13
J: TRBJ1-2
V: TRBV18
CDR3: ASSPERTGGTVYT

length: 14
J: TRBJ2-1
V: TRBV11-2
CDR3: ASSWDSGGAYNEQF

length: 15
J: TRBJ2-3
V: TRBV7-2
CDR3: ASSHGQVQRATDTQY

length: 13
J: TRBJ2-1
V: TRBV18
CDR3: ASSAIPGAENEQF

length: 15
J: TRBJ2-1
V: TRBV5-4
CDR3: ASSSQGTGGPYNEQF

length: 13
J: TRBJ2-1
V: TRBV2
CDR3: ASSGRQGGLNEQF

length: 14
J: TRBJ2-4
V: TRBV4-1
CDR3: ASSQAPTGGLVIQY

length: 13
J: TRBJ1-4
V: TRBV7-2
CDR3: ASSPPGRTGEKLF

length: 12
J: TRBJ1-6
V: TRBV5-1
CDR3: ASSLNRMPSPLH

length: 13
J: TRBJ1-1
V: TRBV5-6
CDR3: ASSLTGLPDTEAF

length: 15
J: TRBJ2-1
V: TRBV11-2
CDR3: ASSFSPRAGQTNEQF

length: 10
J: TRBJ2-3
V: TRBV11-2
CDR3: ASSSITDTQY

length: 10
J: TRBJ2-7
V: TRBV18
CDR3: ASSPRDYEQY

length: 12
J: TRBJ2-5
V: TRBV7-2
CDR3: ASSTGQAQETQY

length: 12
J: TRBJ2-5
V: TRBV18
CDR3: ASSPRSGEETQY

length: 11
J: TRBJ2-7
V: TRBV25-1
CDR3: ASKGLAGGEQY

length: 11
J: TRBJ2-5
V: TRBV19
CDR3: ASRGEGGETQY

length: 13
J: TRBJ2-3
V: TRBV7-2
CDR3: ASSLVLAGTDTQY

length: 14
J: TRBJ1-3
V: TRBV11-2
CDR3: ASRTGRAPSGNTIY

length: 11
J: TRBJ1-2
V: TRBV5-1
CDR3: ASSFSGTAGYT

length: 11
J: TRBJ2-1
V: TRBV6-5
CDR3: ASSYSGRYEQF

length: 15
J: TRBJ2-3
V: TRBV5-6
CDR3: ASSLFLSGGLTDTQY